This T cell receptor (beta chain) was sequenced in a study of cytomegalovirus exposure and HLA in healthy donors. PCR involved 60 Vbeta and 13 Jbeta primers. TCRdb's table, derived via immunoSEQ multiplex PCR, lists solely in-frame clones and lacks some. Of 90,000 to 120,000 clones listed, 79% were seen once; the top ten hold approximately 4.2%. J gave up 3 bases and V 4 bases, and 9 bases lay outside the gene matches. The CDR3 consists of 18 residues. Germline V gene data show CDR1 as SGHRS and CDR2 as YFSETQ. J is TRBJ2-1 and V is TRBV5-1; the match to TRBD2 covers 14 bases. Specimen: PBMCs. The clonotype was recovered from a female donor in good health and CMV-seropositive. The CDR3 DNA is TGCGCCAGCAGCCTGGGACTAGCGGGGGACGGGGGCTACAATGAGCAGTTCTTC. Its protein product is CASSLGLAGDGGYNEQFF.